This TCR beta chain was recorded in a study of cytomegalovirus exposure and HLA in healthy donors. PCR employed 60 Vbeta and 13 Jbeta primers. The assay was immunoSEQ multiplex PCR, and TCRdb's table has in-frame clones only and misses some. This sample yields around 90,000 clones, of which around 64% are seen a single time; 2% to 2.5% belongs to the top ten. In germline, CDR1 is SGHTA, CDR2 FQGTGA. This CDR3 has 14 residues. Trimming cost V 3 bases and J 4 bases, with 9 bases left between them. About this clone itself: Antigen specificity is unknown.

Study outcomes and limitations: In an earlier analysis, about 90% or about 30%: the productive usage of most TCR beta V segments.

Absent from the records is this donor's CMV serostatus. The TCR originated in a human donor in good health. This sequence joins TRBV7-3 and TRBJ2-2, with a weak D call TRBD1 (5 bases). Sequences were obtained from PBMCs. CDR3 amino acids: CASSFGRVTGELFF. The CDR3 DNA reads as TGTGCCAGCAGCTTTGGCAGGGTCACCGGGGAGCTGTTTTTT.